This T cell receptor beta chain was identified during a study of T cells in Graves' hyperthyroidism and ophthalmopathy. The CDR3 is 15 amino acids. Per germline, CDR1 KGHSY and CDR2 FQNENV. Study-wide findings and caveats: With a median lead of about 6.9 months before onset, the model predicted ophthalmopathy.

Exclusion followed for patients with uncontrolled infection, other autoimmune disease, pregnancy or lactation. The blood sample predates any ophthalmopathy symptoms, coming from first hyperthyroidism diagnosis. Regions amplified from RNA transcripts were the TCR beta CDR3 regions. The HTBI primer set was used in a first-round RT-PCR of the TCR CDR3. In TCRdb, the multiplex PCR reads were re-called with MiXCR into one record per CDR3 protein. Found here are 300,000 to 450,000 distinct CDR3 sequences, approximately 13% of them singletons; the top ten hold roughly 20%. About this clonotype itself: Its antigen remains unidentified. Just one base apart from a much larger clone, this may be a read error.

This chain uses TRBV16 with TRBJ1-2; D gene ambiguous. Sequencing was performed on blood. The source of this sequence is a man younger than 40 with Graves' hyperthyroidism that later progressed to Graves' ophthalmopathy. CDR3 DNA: TGTGCCAGCAGCCCCGTCCCGGGCCCTAACTATGGCTACATCTTC. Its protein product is CASSPVPGPNYGYIF.